This entry describes one T cell receptor (beta chain). Its antigen specificity is not known. Base qualities were left out, and no much larger clone turns up one base away. The immunoSEQ Assay was used to sequence TCR beta CDR3 regions from DNA. On the authors' methods: T cell density was computed as TCR beta template counts normalized to usable DNA estimated by amplifying housekeeping genes. Richness was estimated using the preseqR package, with extrapolation to 400,000 templates for PBMC samples and to 120,000 templates for tissue samples. Clonality was defined by subtracting Pielou's evenness from one. Tissue-enriched TCRs were identified through differential abundance testing performed on productive amino-acid clonotypes, with a minimum total count of 5 and an alpha of 0.1. The Jaccard Index and the Morisita Overlap Index were used to measure repertoire overlap between compartments. TCR beta CDR3s were clustered by GLIPH together with public tetramer-defined viral CDR3s, and at least three viral sequences plus V-gene enrichment were required for viral motifs. As stored in TCRdb, this immuneACCESS dataset retains in-frame rearrangements with V and J assigned. A fraction of the clones does not appear; measured against another copy, unresolved V genes explain less than half of the discrepancy, and the remainder lacks a known reason. The V and J calls and clone size come from that table; D and trimming were worked out from the DNA. The table for this sample lists 25,000 to 30,000 clones; approximately 86% of them were counted only once. 6.8% of the sample is held by the ten biggest clonotypes.

At diagnosis, tumor, uninvolved tumor-adjacent lung and peripheral blood were collected and then preserved as a mix of FFPE and fresh-frozen material. For TCR repertoire profiling, the blood samples were analyzed as peripheral blood mononuclear cells. The sample is drawn from a study of T cells in localized non-small cell lung cancer (dated by TCRdb to 2020 to 2022). With respect to the entire study: T cell repertoires of 200 to 250 early-stage NSCLC patients were analyzed, with tumors being compared against uninvolved tumor-adjacent lungs. All 236 NSCLC patients in the cohort were treatment-naive and had localized lung tumors that were resected. A mean age of around 69 years was recorded for the NSCLC patients, of whom some 130 were male and 85 to 110 were female.

General study outcomes and caveats: The highest T cell clonality was observed in uninvolved tumor-adjacent lung, where clonality exceeded that of tumor, suggesting that antigenic responses were more focused in uninvolved tumor-adjacent lung. Because the study design was exploratory, TCR variables were selected using unadjusted p-values without false-discovery rate correction. Because multi-region tumor sequencing was not done, intratumor heterogeneity could not be ruled out. A median of about 53 of the top 100 tumor clones were detected in paired uninvolved adjacent lung, and 28 of these tumor clones were also found among the top 100 clones of the paired uninvolved adjacent lung. Longer overall survival was associated with higher T cell density in blood, whereas shorter survival was associated with higher clonality in adjacent lung.

The sequencing used peripheral blood, collected before any cancer treatment. The receptor was isolated from a male donor aged 60 or over with stage I lung adenocarcinoma.

For the CDR3, the sequence is CASSQDPGYEQFF. The nucleotide sequence is TGCGCCAGCAGCCAAGACCCAGGGTATGAGCAGTTCTTC. Recombination linked TRBV4-1 to TRBJ2-1, and the D gene may be TRBD1, 5 bases matching. V and J lose 0 bases and 8 bases, and a span of 8 bases separates them. Via the germline V gene, CDR1 is MGHRA and CDR2 YSYEKL. The CDR3 holds 13 amino acids from the cysteine to the phenylalanine. CDR3 DNA is the only sequence kept; it has 39 bases, read in frame from the first base.